These 18 T cell receptor beta chains were all obtained from the same sample, sequenced in a study of identical twins. TCRdb fed the 5' RACE reads into MiXCR, producing one record per CDR3 protein. This table has 150,000 or so distinct CDR3 sequences, around 3.4% appearing once. Input material: memory T cells sorted from blood. These receptors were collected from a man in his late teens or twenties in good health.

This clonotype was picked up many times. The rearrangement links TRBV5-1 to TRBJ2-1; D is unclear. The V end lost 0 bases, the J end lost 10 bases, and 8 bases lay between the germline ends. CDR1 and CDR2 (germline): SGHRS, YFSETQ. This CDR3 is built from 12 residues. The CDR3 nucleotides are TGCGCCAGCAGCTTGGGGAAGGGAGAGCAGTTCTTC. Residues: CASSLGKGEQFF.

This clonotype was detected many times. The CDR3 bases are TGCAGTGCTACCACTCACCCTGGTTTCAGGGTAACTGAAGCTTTCTTT. Protein: CSATTHPGFRVTEAFF. V and J are TRBV20-1 and TRBJ1-1; D is perhaps TRBD1 (5 bases). The CDR3 is 16 residues long. CDR1 and CDR2 from the germline V gene are DFQATT and SNEGSKA (reference sequence). With 4 bases removed from V and 5 bases from J, the gap between germline ends came to 23 bases.

This clonotype was counted at least ten times. The rearrangement joins TRBV9 to TRBJ1-2, with 7 bases that match TRBD1. This CDR3 is built from 16 residues. V gave up 3 bases and J gave up 0 bases; unmatched junction bases: 8. Germline V CDR1 and CDR2: SGDLS, YYNGEE. The chain's CDR3 is CASSARQGISNYGYTF. The CDR3, as DNA: TGTGCCAGCAGCGCCCGACAGGGAATATCTAACTATGGCTACACCTTC.

Many counts were recorded for this clonotype. The V and J genes are TRBV7-7 and TRBJ2-1; tentative D call: TRBD1 (5 bases). The germline V and J ends were trimmed by 0 bases and 7 bases, with 7 bases remaining between them. The CDR3 extends over 13 amino acids. Germline CDR1 reads SSHAT; CDR2 reads FNYEAQ (reference sequence). The CDR3 nucleotides are TGTGCCAGCAGCTTAGCGCACAGGAATGAGCAGTTCTTC. It specifies CASSLAHRNEQFF.

This clonotype was picked up many times. This chain joins TRBV29-1 and TRBJ2-5; the D call may be TRBD1 or TRBD2 (6 bases each). CDR1 SQVTM and CDR2 ANQGSEA come from the germline V gene. V gave up 2 bases and J gave up 4 bases, with 11 bases separating them. The CDR3 has 13 amino acids. CDR3 bases: TGCAGCGTTGAATCGGGGGCCGGAGAGACCCAGTACTTC. Encoded protein: CSVESGAGETQYF.

This clonotype was counted ten times or more. The chain carries TRBV12-3 or TRBV12-4 and TRBJ2-2; 12 bases map to TRBD2. Trimming cost V 1 base and J 6 bases; bases outside gene matches: 3. CDR3 length: 16 residues. The CDR3 coding sequence is TGTGCCAGCAGTTTAGGGGGACTAGCGGGTTCCGGGGAGCTGTTTTTT. This gives the protein CASSLGGLAGSGELFF.

The table lists this clonotype with many counts. The V and J genes are TRBV5-1 and TRBJ2-1, with D maybe TRBD2 (5 bases). Trimming left V 8 bases short and J 4 bases short, with 16 bases between. Germline V gene data show CDR1 as SGHRS and CDR2 as YFSETQ. The CDR3 has 14 residues. In DNA form, the CDR3 reads TGCGCCAGTGGACCCGCGGGTAAATACAATGAGCAGTTCTTC. It is translated as CASGPAGKYNEQFF.

This clonotype was seen more than once but under ten times. The chain links TRBV6-2 or TRBV6-3 to TRBJ2-7; D is uncertain. Trimming took 2 bases from V and 3 from J, leaving 11 bases between them. The CDR3 runs to 14 residues. Germline V gives CDR1 MNHEY, CDR2 SVGEGT. DNA for the CDR3: TGTGCCAGCAGTTACGTTCTAGGTGGCTACGAGCAGTACTTC. It is translated as CASSYVLGGYEQYF.

This clonotype occurred many times. The V call is TRBV5-1, the J call TRBJ2-3; the match to TRBD1 covers 7 bases. The CDR3 has 16 residues. The germline CDR1 and CDR2 sequences are SGHRS and YFSETQ. The ends lost 4 bases at V and 1 base at J; junction bases unmatched: 9. The CDR3, as DNA: TGCGCCAGCAGCATTTCACAGGGGATGGGCACAGATACGCAGTATTTT. It encodes CASSISQGMGTDTQYF. Drawing the rest from reference TRBV5-1 and TRBJ2-3, the complete variable domain is KAGVTQTPRYLIKTRGQQVTLSCSPISGHRSVSWYQQTPGQGLQFLFEYFSETQRNKGNFPGRFSGRQFSNSRSEMNVSTLELGDSALYLCASSISQGMGTDTQYFGPGTRLTVL.

This clonotype was detected many times. V is TRBV4-2 and J is TRBJ1-1, with TRBD1 matching over 7 bases. The CDR3 loop spans 15 amino acids. CDR1 and CDR2 (germline): LGHNA, YNFKEQ. Trimming took 5 bases from V and 1 from J; bases not matched to a gene: 7. DNA for the CDR3: TGTGCCAGCAGCGAAAGACAGGGCCGGAACACTGAAGCTTTCTTT. It encodes CASSERQGRNTEAFF.

This clonotype was seen a handful of times. The chain has TRBV19 and TRBJ1-5; weak D call: TRBD1 (6 bases). From germline, CDR1 is LNHDA and CDR2 SQIVND (reference sequence). The V and J ends lost 6 bases and 0 bases respectively, with 15 bases between them. The CDR3 consists of 16 residues. CDR3 DNA: TGTGCCAGTAGAAACGGACAGATTTATAGCAATCAGCCCCAGCATTTT. Translation: CASRNGQIYSNQPQHF.

This clonotype was found many times. This chain uses TRBV7-2 with TRBJ1-2; D is unclear. With 0 bases removed from V and 4 bases from J, the gap between germline ends came to 6 bases. Germline V gene data show CDR1 as SGHTA and CDR2 as FQGNSA. The CDR3 runs to 13 residues. This CDR3 reads CASSLARSYGYTF. The CDR3 nucleotides read TGTGCCAGCAGCTTAGCCAGGTCCTATGGCTACACCTTC.

This clonotype was picked up many times. This chain uses TRBV20-1 with TRBJ2-1; 7 bases are a match to TRBD2. This CDR3 is built from 14 residues. Trimming at V came to 0 bases and at J to 7 bases, leaving 6 bases not matched to a gene. Germline assignment: CDR1 DFQATT and CDR2 SNEGSKA (reference sequence). This CDR3 is CSARESGISNEQFF. DNA for the CDR3: TGCAGTGCTAGAGAAAGCGGGATAAGTAATGAGCAGTTCTTC.

The gene calls are TRBV7-2 and TRBJ2-6; TRBD1 matches 7 bases. V dropped 5 bases and J dropped 4; count of bases not matched to a gene: 11. Germline loops: CDR1 SGHTA, CDR2 FQGNSA. The CDR3 covers 17 residues. CDR3: CASSPRQGRKGANVLTF. DNA of the CDR3: TGTGCCAGCAGCCCCCGACAGGGAAGGAAAGGGGCCAACGTCCTGACTTTC.

This clonotype came up many times. This chain links TRBV5-1 with TRBJ2-1; 14 nucleotides match TRBD2. V shed 2 bases, J shed 7 bases, and the junction held 8 bases outside the gene matches. Germline CDR1 and CDR2: SGHRS and YFSETQ. This CDR3 comprises 17 residues. CDR3 sequence (DNA): TGCGCCAGCAGCTTCTCCGGGACTAGCGGGAGTAGGAATGAGCAGTTCTTC. It specifies CASSFSGTSGSRNEQFF.

This clonotype was seen many times. This chain uses TRBV6-2 or TRBV6-3 with TRBJ2-5; 7 positions match TRBD1. CDR1 is MNHEY and CDR2 is SVGEGT in the germline V gene. The CDR3 is made up of 13 amino acids. Losses at the gene ends were 3 bases for V and 4 bases for J; bases not matched to a gene: 2. The CDR3 DNA follows: TGTGCCAGCAGTTATGCAGGGGGAGAGACCCAGTACTTC. It encodes CASSYAGGETQYF.

By proportion, this clonotype is medium-sized. The rearrangement links TRBV20-1 to TRBJ2-4, with 10 positions matching TRBD2. CDR1 DFQATT and CDR2 SNEGSKA come from the germline V gene (reference sequence). J lost 0 bases, V lost 3 bases, and 8 bases had no gene match. The length of the CDR3 is 17 residues. The CDR3: CSASSASGSLAKNIQYF. The CDR3 nucleotides read TGCAGTGCTAGTTCGGCTAGCGGGAGTTTAGCCAAAAACATTCAGTACTTC.

This clonotype appeared many times. A read error may produce the germline difference seen at one junction end. The chain uses TRBV3-1 and TRBJ2-1, with 8 bases aligning to TRBD2. CDR1 is LGHDT, CDR2 YNNKEL, per germline (reference sequence). The CDR3 runs 18 residues. The CDR3 bases are TGTGCCAGCAGACAAGGTCCGGGAGGGCCCGCCACCTACAATGAGCAGTTCTTC. It encodes CASRQGPGGPATYNEQFF.